One and the same sample provided the 25 T cell receptor beta chains below, sequenced in a study of cytomegalovirus exposure and HLA in healthy donors. The PCR was carried out with 60 Vbeta primers and 13 Jbeta primers. The protocol was immunoSEQ multiplex PCR, while the TCRdb copy is restricted to in-frame clones and leaves out a portion. Of some 120,000 clones detected, more than 75% appear once; the ten largest clones hold 3.6%. The sample consisted of PBMCs. The source of these receptors is a man aged 40-49 years in good health and CMV-seronegative.

The chain combines TRBV5-4 with TRBJ2-7; TRBD1 is a possible D gene (6 bases). In germline, CDR1 is SGHNT, CDR2 YYREEE (reference sequence). Trimming cost V 3 bases and J 3 bases, with 10 bases left between them. This CDR3 is built from 13 residues. In DNA, the CDR3 is TGTGCCAGCAGCTCCAGGGGACACTACGAGCAGTACTTC. Protein sequence: CASSSRGHYEQYF.

DNA of the CDR3: TGTGCCAGCAGTGAAGGACAGGGGCCGAATTCACCCCTCCACTTT. This sequence encodes CASSEGQGPNSPLHF. The chain joins TRBV2 to TRBJ1-6; 8 bases are shared with TRBD1. The CDR3 is 15 amino acids. V gave up 1 base and J gave up 7 bases; unmatched junction bases: 3. Germline V lookup: CDR1 SNHLY, CDR2 FYNNEI.

The chain couples TRBV14 to TRBJ1-1, with a tentative D call TRBD1 (6 bases). V was trimmed by 6 bases and J by 3 bases, leaving 11 bases between them. The CDR3 spans 13 residues. CDR1 and CDR2 from the germline V gene are SGHDN and FVKESK. CDR3 sequence (DNA): TGTGCCAGCAGTCGGACAGTATACACTGAAGCTTTCTTT. This translates into CASSRTVYTEAFF.

This chain joins TRBV6-5 and TRBJ2-2; TRBD1 might be the D (6 bases). The CDR3 is made up of 14 amino acids. The V gene's germline CDR1 is MNHEY and CDR2 SVGAGI. V lost 8 bases and J 1 base, leaving 11 bases between the germline ends. CDR3: CASFGQMNTGELFF. The CDR3 DNA is TGTGCCAGCTTCGGACAGATGAACACCGGGGAGCTGTTTTTT.

This clone was picked up a small number of times. The chain joins TRBV7-3 to TRBJ1-2, with D perhaps matching TRBD1 (6 bases). The V and J ends lost 4 bases and 3 bases respectively, with 9 bases between them. CDR3 length equals 13 residues. Germline CDR1 and CDR2: SGHTA and FQGTGA. The DNA of the CDR3 is TGTGCCAGCAGCTACCGACAGGACTATGGCTACACCTTC. Its translation: CASSYRQDYGYTF.

This clone was picked up a small number of times. The sample holds other DNA sequences that translate to the same CDR3. The J gene is TRBJ2-3, the V gene TRBV6-4; TRBD2 matches 9 bases. Looked up from germline, CDR1 is MRHNA and CDR2 is SNTAGT. The CDR3 is 16 amino acids. V lost 0 bases, J lost 2 bases, and 3 bases stayed unmatched. Here the CDR3 reads CASSDSSGGSTDTQYF. CDR3 in DNA: TGTGCCAGCAGTGACTCTAGCGGGGGCTCCACAGATACGCAGTATTTT.

V and J are TRBV5-1 and TRBJ2-1, with D possibly being TRBD1 (5 bases). This CDR3 contains 15 residues. The germline CDR1 and CDR2 sequences are SGHRS and YFSETQ. V was pared by 2 bases and J by 3 bases, with 12 bases between. The CDR3 sequence is CASSLTGAVYNEQFF. The CDR3 DNA reads TGCGCCAGCAGCTTAACTGGGGCGGTCTACAATGAGCAGTTCTTC.

The gene calls are TRBV9 and TRBJ2-1; the match to TRBD2 covers 11 bases. Germline CDR1 reads SGDLS; CDR2 reads YYNGEE. The CDR3 runs to 15 residues. Losses at the gene ends were 4 bases for V and 3 bases for J; bases not matched to a gene: 3. DNA of the CDR3: TGTGCCAGCAGCCTCCTAGCGGGGGGCTACAATGAGCAGTTCTTC. Its protein is CASSLLAGGYNEQFF.

This clone appeared a few times. The CDR3 bases are TGTGCCAGCAGCTTAGAGGGACTGGATACGCAGTATTTT. This translates into CASSLEGLDTQYF. V is TRBV11-3 and J is TRBJ2-3; D possibly corresponds to TRBD2 (6 bases). Germline CDR1 is SGHNT and CDR2 is YENEEA. There are 13 residues in the CDR3. V lost 0 bases, J lost 6 bases, and 7 bases lay in between.

V and J are TRBV7-2 and TRBJ2-3; no reliable D call. The germline gives CDR1 SGHTA, CDR2 FQGNSA. V was trimmed by 3 bases and J by 2 bases, leaving 6 bases between them. The CDR3 loop spans 13 amino acids. The CDR3 loop is CASSFSITDTQYF. Written as DNA, the CDR3 is TGTGCCAGCAGCTTTAGTATCACAGATACGCAGTATTTT.

The chain couples TRBV30 to TRBJ2-7, with 10 bases matching TRBD1. CDR3 length: 13 residues. Trimming removed 5 bases from V and 2 bases from J; junction bases left unmatched: 3. Germline loops: CDR1 GTSNPN, CDR2 SVGIG (reference sequence). The CDR3 is CAWSTGGPYEQYF. The CDR3, as DNA: TGTGCCTGGTCGACAGGGGGCCCCTACGAGCAGTACTTC.

The chain recombines TRBV29-1 with TRBJ2-7, with a tentative D call TRBD1 (6 bases). This CDR3 is built from 12 residues. The V end lost 7 bases, the J end lost 11 bases, and 21 bases lay between the germline ends. CDR1 and CDR2 (germline): SQVTM, ANQGSEA. The CDR3 DNA reads TGCAGCGCTGTCGATTCGACAGGTCGGAAGTACTTC. It translates to CSAVDSTGRKYF.

The V call is TRBV27, the J call TRBJ2-1; D gene unclear. Trimming left V 3 bases short and J 6 bases short, with 6 bases between. Germline V gene data show CDR1 as MNHEY and CDR2 as SMNVEV (reference sequence). The CDR3 contains 12 residues. The CDR3 DNA follows: TGTGCCAGCAGTTTGAACTCCAATGAGCAGTTCTTC. Amino acid sequence: CASSLNSNEQFF.

The chain carries TRBV4-3 and TRBJ2-2; D not certain. Germline V gene sequence: CDR1 LGHNA, CDR2 YSLEER. The V end was cut by 7 bases, the J end by 4 bases, with 10 bases between. The CDR3 spans 13 residues. Written as DNA, the CDR3 is TGCGCCAGCACCGAAGGAGTCACCGGGGAGCTGTTTTTT. Translation gives CASTEGVTGELFF.

DNA of the CDR3: TGTGCCAGCAGCTTATGGACAGGAGAAGTGGGCTACACCTTC. It translates to CASSLWTGEVGYTF. This chain uses TRBV7-2 with TRBJ1-2; 7 bases align to TRBD1. This CDR3 contains 14 residues. J gave up 8 bases and V 2 bases, and 8 bases lay outside the gene matches. Germline assignment: CDR1 SGHTA and CDR2 FQGNSA. Full variable domain (outside the CDR3, taken from reference TRBV7-2 and TRBJ1-2): GAGVSQSPSNKVTEKGKDVELRCDPISGHTALYWYRQSLGQGLEFLIYFQGNSAPDKSGLPSDRFSAERTGGSVSTLTIQRTQQEDSAVYLCASSLWTGEVGYTFGSGTRLTVV.

The CDR3 reads CASSPTGGRWNTEAFF. CDR3 DNA: TGTGCCAGCAGCCCAACAGGGGGCAGGTGGAACACTGAAGCTTTCTTT. The rearrangement uses TRBV28 and TRBJ1-1; TRBD1 agrees at 9 bases. The CDR3 consists of 16 residues. V shed 6 bases and J 1 base; nucleotides not matched to a gene: 9. Germline V gene lookup returns CDR1 MDHEN and CDR2 SYDVKM.

This clone was recorded once. V is TRBV2 and J is TRBJ1-3; unclear D gene. V lost 4 bases and J 0 bases, leaving 4 bases between the germline ends. The CDR3 extends over 13 amino acids. Germline V gene lookup returns CDR1 SNHLY and CDR2 FYNNEI. CDR3 coding DNA: TGTGCCAGCAGTGCCAGCTCTGGAAACACCATATATTTT. Protein sequence: CASSASSGNTIYF.

The chain recombines TRBV7-9 with TRBJ2-1, with 10 bases fitting TRBD1. After removal of 4 bases from V and 5 bases from J, the junction contained 8 bases not matched to a gene. The CDR3 is 16 residues long. Germline V gene data show CDR1 as SEHNR and CDR2 as FQNEAQ (reference sequence). The CDR3 region is CASSSPPGQGNNEQFF. The CDR3 DNA is TGTGCCAGCAGCTCCCCACCGGGACAGGGGAACAATGAGCAGTTCTTC. The entire variable domain, with the rest obtained from reference TRBV7-9 and TRBJ2-1, is as follows: DTGVSQNPRHKITKRGQNVTFRCDPISEHNRLYWYRQTLGQGPEFLTYFQNEAQLEKSRLLSDRFSAERPKGSFSTLEIQRTEQGDSAMYLCASSSPPGQGNNEQFFGPGTRLTVL.

In its sample, this clone was seen a few times. This rearrangement joins TRBV7-2 to TRBJ1-2; 7 positions agree with TRBD1. After removal of 6 bases from V and 2 bases from J, the junction contained 6 bases not matched to a gene. The germline CDR1 and CDR2 sequences are SGHTA and FQGNSA. The CDR3 sequence is 14 residues long. For the CDR3, the DNA is TGTGCCAGCAGGGAGGGACAGTCGAACTATGGCTACACCTTC. This translates into CASREGQSNYGYTF.

V is TRBV7-3 and J is TRBJ2-3, with 15 bases that match TRBD2. V dropped 5 bases and J dropped 3; count of bases not matched to a gene: 9. The germline V gene has CDR1 SGHTA and CDR2 FQGTGA. The CDR3 loop spans 18 amino acids. DNA for the CDR3: TGTGCCAGCAGCCGCGGGACTAGCGGGGGGACCTCAACAGATACGCAGTATTTT. Translation gives CASSRGTSGGTSTDTQYF.

V and J are TRBV6-5 and TRBJ1-6, with TRBD1 identical over 9 bases. This CDR3 spans 15 amino acids. J lost 7 bases, V lost 0 bases, and 1 base had no gene match. Germline V gene data show CDR1 as MNHEY and CDR2 as SVGAGI. CDR3 in amino acids: CASSYSTGGNSPLHF. The CDR3 DNA follows: TGTGCCAGCAGTTACTCGACAGGGGGGAATTCACCCCTCCACTTT.

The chain couples TRBV5-8 to TRBJ1-1; 10 bases are a match to TRBD1. V shed 4 bases and J 5 bases; nucleotides not matched to a gene: 8. The V gene's germline CDR1 is SGHTS and CDR2 YDEGEE. This CDR3 has 15 amino acids. CDR3 coding DNA: TGTGCCAGCAGCACCGGGACAGGGGTGTGGACTGAAGCTTTCTTT. It translates to CASSTGTGVWTEAFF. Combining the CDR3 with reference TRBV5-8 and TRBJ1-1 gives the whole variable domain EAGVTQSPTHLIKTRGQQATLRCSPISGHTSVYWYQQALGLGLQFLLWYDEGEERNRGNFPPRFSGRQFPNYSSELNVNALELEDSALYLCASSTGTGVWTEAFFGQGTRLTVV.

The rearrangement uses TRBV4-1 and TRBJ1-2; TRBD1 matches 7 bases. CDR3 length equals 15 residues. V shed 0 bases and J 14 bases; nucleotides not matched to a gene: 15. The germline gives CDR1 MGHRA, CDR2 YSYEKL. CDR3 loop: CASSQDLSRDSPKTF. The CDR3 DNA is TGCGCCAGCAGCCAAGACCTGTCCCGGGACAGTCCTAAGACCTTC.

The rearrangement joins TRBV5-1 to TRBJ1-6, with D possibly being TRBD1 (5 bases). V shed 0 bases and J shed 9 bases, with 13 bases lying between them. The CDR3 runs to 15 residues. In germline, CDR1 is SGHRS, CDR2 YFSETQ. The CDR3 DNA sequence: TGCGCCAGCAGCTTGGCGGGGGACGGCGGTTCACCCCTCCACTTT. Translating it yields CASSLAGDGGSPLHF.

The V and J genes are TRBV7-2 and TRBJ1-3; D remains ambiguous. V was pared by 1 base and J by 4 bases, with 5 bases between. Germline CDR1 SGHTA, CDR2 FQGNSA. This CDR3 is 13 amino acids long. CDR3 sequence: CASSLEAGNTIYF. CDR3 in DNA: TGTGCCAGCAGCTTAGAAGCAGGAAACACCATATATTTT.